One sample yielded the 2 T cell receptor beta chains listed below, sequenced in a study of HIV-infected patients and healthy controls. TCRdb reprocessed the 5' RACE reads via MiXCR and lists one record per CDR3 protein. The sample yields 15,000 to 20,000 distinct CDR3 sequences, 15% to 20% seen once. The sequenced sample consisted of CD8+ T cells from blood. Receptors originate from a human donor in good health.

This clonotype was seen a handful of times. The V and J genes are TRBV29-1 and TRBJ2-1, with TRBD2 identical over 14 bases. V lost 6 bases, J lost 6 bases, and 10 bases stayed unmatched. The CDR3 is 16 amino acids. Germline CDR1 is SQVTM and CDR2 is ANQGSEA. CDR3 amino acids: CSVGDPGLAGANEQFF. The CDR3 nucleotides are TGCAGCGTGGGAGACCCGGGACTAGCGGGAGCCAATGAGCAGTTCTTC.

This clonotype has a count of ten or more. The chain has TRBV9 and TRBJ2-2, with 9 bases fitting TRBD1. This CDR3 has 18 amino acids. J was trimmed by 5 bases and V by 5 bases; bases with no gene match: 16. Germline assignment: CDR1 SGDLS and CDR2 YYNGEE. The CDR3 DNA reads TGTGCCAGCAGTCATCCGCCGAGGACAGGGGACGATACCGGGGAGCTGTTTTTT. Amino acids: CASSHPPRTGDDTGELFF.